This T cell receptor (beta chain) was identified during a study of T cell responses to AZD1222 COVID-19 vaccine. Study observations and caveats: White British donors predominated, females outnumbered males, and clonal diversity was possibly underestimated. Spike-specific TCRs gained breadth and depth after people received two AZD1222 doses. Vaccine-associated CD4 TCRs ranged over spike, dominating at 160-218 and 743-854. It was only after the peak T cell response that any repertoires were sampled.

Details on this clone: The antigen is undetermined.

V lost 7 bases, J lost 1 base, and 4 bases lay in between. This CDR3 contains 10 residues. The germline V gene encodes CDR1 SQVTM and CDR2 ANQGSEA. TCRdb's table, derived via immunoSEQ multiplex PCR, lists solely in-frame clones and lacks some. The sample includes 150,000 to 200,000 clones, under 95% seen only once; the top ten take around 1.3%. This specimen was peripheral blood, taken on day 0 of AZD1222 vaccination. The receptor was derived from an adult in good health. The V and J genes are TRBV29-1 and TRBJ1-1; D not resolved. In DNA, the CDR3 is TGCAGCGCCTCGAACACTGAAGCTTTCTTT. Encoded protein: CSASNTEAFF.